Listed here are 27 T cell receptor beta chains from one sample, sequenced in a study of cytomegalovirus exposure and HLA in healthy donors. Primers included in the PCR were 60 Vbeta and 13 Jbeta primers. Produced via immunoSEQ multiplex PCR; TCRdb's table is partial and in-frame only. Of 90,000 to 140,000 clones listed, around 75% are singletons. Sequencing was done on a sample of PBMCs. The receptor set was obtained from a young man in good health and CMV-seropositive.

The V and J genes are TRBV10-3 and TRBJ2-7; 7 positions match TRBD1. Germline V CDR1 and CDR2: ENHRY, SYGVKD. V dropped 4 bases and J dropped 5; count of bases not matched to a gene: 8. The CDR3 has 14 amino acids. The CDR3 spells CAISGTGSPDEQYF. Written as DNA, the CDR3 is TGTGCCATCAGTGGGACAGGCTCACCTGACGAGCAGTACTTC.

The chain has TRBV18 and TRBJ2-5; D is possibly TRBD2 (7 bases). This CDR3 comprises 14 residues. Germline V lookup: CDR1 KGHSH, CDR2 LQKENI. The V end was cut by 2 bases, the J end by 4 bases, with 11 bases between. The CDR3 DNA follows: TGTGCCAGCTCACCAGCGGGGGCGGGAGAGACCCAGTACTTC. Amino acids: CASSPAGAGETQYF.

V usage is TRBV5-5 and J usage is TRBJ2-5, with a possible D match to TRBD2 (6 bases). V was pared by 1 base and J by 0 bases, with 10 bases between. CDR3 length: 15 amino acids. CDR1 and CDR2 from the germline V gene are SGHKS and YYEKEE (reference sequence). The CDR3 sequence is CASSLWDLDQETQYF. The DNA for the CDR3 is TGTGCCAGCAGCTTGTGGGACTTGGACCAAGAGACCCAGTACTTC.

CDR3 in amino acids: CASSVTGDTNSPLHF. The CDR3, as DNA: TGTGCCAGCAGCGTCACAGGGGATACGAATTCACCCCTCCACTTT. This chain uses TRBV9 with TRBJ1-6; 7 positions match TRBD1. This CDR3 has 15 amino acids. V was pared by 2 bases and J by 7 bases, with 6 bases of the junction left unmatched. Per germline, CDR1 SGDLS and CDR2 YYNGEE. The full variable domain, in which reference TRBV9 and TRBJ1-6 provide the parts outside the CDR3, is DSGVTQTPKHLITATGQRVTLRCSPRSGDLSVYWYQQSLDQGLQFLIQYYNGEERAKGNILERFSAQQFPDLHSELNLSSLELGDSALYFCASSVTGDTNSPLHFGNGTRLTVT.

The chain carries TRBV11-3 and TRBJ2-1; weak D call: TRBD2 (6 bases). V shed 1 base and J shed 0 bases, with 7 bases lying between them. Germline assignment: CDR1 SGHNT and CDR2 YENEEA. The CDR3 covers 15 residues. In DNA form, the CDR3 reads TGTGCCAGCAGCTTAGGGCGGGGCTCCTACAATGAGCAGTTCTTC. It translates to CASSLGRGSYNEQFF. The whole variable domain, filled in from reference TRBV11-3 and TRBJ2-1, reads EAGVVQSPRYKIIEKKQPVAFWCNPISGHNTLYWYLQNLGQGPELLIRYENEEAVDDSQLPKDRFSAERLKGVDSTLKIQPAELGDSAVYLCASSLGRGSYNEQFFGPGTRLTVL.

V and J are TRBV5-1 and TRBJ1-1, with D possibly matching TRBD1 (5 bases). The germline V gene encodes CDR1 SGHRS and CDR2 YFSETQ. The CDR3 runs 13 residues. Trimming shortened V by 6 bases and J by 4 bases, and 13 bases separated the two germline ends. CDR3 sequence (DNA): TGCGCCAGCATCGGGGGGGTATCCACTGAAGCTTTCTTT. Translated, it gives CASIGGVSTEAFF.

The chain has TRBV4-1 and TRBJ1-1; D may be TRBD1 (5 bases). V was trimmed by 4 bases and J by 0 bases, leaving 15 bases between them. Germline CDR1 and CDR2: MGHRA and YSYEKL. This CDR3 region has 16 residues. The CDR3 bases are TGCGCCAGCAGCCCCAGGACAACTATCATGAACACTGAAGCTTTCTTT. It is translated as CASSPRTTIMNTEAFF.

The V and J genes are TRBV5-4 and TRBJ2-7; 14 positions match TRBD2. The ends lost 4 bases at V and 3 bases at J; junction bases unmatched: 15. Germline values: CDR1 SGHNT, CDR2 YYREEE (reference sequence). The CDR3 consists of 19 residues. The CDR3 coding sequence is TGTGCCAGCAGCGGAGCCCCCGGGACTAGCGGGGGAGCATACTACGAGCAGTACTTC. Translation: CASSGAPGTSGGAYYEQYF.

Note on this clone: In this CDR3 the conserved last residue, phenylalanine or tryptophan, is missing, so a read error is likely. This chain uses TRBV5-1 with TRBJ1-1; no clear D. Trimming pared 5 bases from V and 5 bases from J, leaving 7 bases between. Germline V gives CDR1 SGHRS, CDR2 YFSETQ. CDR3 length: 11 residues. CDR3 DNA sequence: TGCGCCAGCAGACTGGAGACTGAAGCTTTCGTT. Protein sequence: CASRLETEAFV.

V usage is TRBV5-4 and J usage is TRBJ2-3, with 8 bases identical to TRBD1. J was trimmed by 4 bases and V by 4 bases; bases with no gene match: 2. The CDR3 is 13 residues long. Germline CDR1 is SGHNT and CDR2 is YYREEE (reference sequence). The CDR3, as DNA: TGTGCCAGCAGCCGGGACAGGTCAGATACGCAGTATTTT. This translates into CASSRDRSDTQYF.

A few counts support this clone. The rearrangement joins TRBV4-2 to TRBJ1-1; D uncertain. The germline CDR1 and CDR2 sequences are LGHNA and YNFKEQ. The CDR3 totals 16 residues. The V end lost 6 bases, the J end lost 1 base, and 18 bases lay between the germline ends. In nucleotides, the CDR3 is TGTGCCAGCAGGACAAGCCTGGCAGCTGAGAACACTGAAGCTTTCTTT. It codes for CASRTSLAAENTEAFF.

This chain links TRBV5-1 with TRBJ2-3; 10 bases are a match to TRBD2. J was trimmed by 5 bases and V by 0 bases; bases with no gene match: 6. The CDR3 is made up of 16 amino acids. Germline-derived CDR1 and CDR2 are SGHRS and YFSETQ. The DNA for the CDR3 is TGCGCCAGCAGCTTGGAATCCCCTAGCGGGGGAGATACGCAGTATTTT. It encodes CASSLESPSGGDTQYF. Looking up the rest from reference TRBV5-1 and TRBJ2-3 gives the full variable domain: KAGVTQTPRYLIKTRGQQVTLSCSPISGHRSVSWYQQTPGQGLQFLFEYFSETQRNKGNFPGRFSGRQFSNSRSEMNVSTLELGDSALYLCASSLESPSGGDTQYFGPGTRLTVL.

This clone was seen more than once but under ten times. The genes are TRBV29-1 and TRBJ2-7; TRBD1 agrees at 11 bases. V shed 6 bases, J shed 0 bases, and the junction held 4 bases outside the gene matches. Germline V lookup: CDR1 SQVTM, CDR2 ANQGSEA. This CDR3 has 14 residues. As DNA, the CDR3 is TGCAGCGTGGCAGGGACAGGGGGCTCCTACGAGCAGTACTTC. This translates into CSVAGTGGSYEQYF.

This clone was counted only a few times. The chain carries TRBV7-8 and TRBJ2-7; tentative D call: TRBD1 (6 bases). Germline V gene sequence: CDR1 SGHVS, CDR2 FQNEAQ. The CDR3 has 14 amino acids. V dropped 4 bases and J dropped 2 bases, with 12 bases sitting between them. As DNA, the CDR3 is TGTGCCAGCAGCTCCACCCGACAGGCCTACGAGCAGTACTTC. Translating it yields CASSSTRQAYEQYF.

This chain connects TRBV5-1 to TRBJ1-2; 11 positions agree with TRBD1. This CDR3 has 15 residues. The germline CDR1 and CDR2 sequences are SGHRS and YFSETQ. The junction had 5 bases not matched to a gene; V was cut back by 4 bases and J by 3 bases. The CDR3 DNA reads TGCGCCAGCAGCCTGGGACAGGGGGGCTACTATGGCTACACCTTC. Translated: CASSLGQGGYYGYTF.

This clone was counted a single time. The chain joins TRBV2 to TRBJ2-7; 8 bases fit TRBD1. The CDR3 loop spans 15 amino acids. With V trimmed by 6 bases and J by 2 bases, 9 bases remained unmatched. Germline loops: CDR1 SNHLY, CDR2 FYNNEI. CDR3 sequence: CASRTKTGATYEQYF. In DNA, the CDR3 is TGTGCCAGCAGGACCAAGACAGGGGCTACCTACGAGCAGTACTTC. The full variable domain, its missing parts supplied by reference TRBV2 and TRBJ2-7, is EPEVTQTPSHQVTQMGQEVILRCVPISNHLYFYWYRQILGQKVEFLVSFYNNEISEKSEIFDDQFSVERPDGSNFTLKIRSTKLEDSAMYFCASRTKTGATYEQYFGPGTRLTVT.

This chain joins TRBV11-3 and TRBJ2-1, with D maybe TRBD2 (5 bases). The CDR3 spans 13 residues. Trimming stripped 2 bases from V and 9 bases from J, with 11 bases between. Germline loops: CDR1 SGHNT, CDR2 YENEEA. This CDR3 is CASSLTRGGEQFF. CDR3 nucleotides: TGTGCCAGCAGCTTAACTCGGGGTGGTGAGCAGTTCTTC.

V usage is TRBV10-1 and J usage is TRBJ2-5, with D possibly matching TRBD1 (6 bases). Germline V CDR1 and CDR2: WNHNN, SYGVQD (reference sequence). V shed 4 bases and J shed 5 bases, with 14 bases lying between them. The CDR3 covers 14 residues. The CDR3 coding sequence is TGCGCCAGCAGTGGACAGGAGTCAACGGAGACCCAGTACTTC. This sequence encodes CASSGQESTETQYF.

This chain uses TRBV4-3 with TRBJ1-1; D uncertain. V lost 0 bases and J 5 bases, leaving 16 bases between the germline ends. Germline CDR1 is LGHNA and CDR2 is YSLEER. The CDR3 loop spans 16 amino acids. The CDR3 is CASSQDLRVGGTEAFF. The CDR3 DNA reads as TGCGCCAGCAGCCAAGATCTGAGGGTGGGAGGGACTGAAGCTTTCTTT.

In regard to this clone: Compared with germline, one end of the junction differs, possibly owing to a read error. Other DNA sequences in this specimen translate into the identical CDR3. The CDR3 nucleotides read TGTGCCAGTAGTACCCAGAATTCCCCCCTCCACTTT. Translating gives CASSTQNSPLHF. The chain has TRBV19 and TRBJ1-6; D remains ambiguous. Germline V lookup: CDR1 LNHDA, CDR2 SQIVND (reference sequence). CDR3 length: 12 residues.

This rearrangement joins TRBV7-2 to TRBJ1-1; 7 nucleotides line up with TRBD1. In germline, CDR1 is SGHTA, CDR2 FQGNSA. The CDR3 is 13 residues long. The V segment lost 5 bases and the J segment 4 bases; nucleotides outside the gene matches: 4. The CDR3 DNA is TGTGCCAGCAGCGTAAACAGGGGCACTGAAGCTTTCTTT. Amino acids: CASSVNRGTEAFF.

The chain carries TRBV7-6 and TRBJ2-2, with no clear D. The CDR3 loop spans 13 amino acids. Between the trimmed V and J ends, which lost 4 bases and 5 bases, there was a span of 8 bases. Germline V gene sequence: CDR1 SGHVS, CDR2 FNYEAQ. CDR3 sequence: CASSSSVTGELFF. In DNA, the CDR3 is TGTGCCAGCAGCTCCAGCGTAACCGGGGAGCTGTTTTTT.

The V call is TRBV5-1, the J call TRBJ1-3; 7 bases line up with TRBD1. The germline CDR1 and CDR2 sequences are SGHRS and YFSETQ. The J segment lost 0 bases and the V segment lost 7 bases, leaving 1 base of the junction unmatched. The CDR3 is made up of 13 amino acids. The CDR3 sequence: CASRDSSGNTIYF. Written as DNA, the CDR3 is TGCGCCAGCCGGGACAGCTCTGGAAACACCATATATTTT.

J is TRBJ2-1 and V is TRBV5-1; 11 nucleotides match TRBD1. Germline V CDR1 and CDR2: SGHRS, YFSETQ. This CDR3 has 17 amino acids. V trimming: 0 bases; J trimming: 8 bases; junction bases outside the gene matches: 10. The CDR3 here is CASSLVLPGQGGHEQFF. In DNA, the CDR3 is TGCGCCAGCAGCTTGGTCTTACCGGGACAGGGGGGTCATGAGCAGTTCTTC.

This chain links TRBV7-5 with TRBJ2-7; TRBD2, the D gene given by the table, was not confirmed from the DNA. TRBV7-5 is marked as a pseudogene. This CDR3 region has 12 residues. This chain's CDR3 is CARSMRGYEQYF. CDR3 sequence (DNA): TGTGCCAGATCAATGCGGGGCTACGAGCAGTACTTC.

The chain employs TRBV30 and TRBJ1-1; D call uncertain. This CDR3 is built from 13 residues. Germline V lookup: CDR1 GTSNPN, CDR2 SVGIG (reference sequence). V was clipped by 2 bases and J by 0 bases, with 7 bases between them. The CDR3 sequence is CAWSQQVNTEAFF. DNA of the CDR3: TGTGCCTGGAGTCAGCAGGTGAACACTGAAGCTTTCTTT.

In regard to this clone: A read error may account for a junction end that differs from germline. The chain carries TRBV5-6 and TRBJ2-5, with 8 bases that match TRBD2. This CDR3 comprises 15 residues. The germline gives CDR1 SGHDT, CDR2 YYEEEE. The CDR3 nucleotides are TGTGCCAGCAGCTTGGCCGGGGGGGCCGAAGAGGCCCAGTACTTC. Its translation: CASSLAGGAEEAQYF.